These 30 T cell receptor beta chains were all obtained from the same sample, sequenced in a study of T cells after yellow fever vaccination. TCRdb re-called the 5' RACE reads with MiXCR, one entry per CDR3 protein. Of some 320,000 distinct CDR3 sequences in the sample, less than 9.5% were seen once. The sequencing here drew on CD4+ T cells sorted from PBMCs, taken 5 days after the yellow fever booster vaccination. Receptors originate from a man aged 18 to 35 who received the YFV17D yellow fever vaccine.

J is TRBJ2-3 and V is TRBV6-1; perhaps TRBD2 as D (5 bases). This CDR3 contains 13 residues. Between the trimmed V and J ends, which lost 11 bases and 2 bases, there was a span of 14 bases. Germline V lookup: CDR1 MNHNS, CDR2 SASEGT. CDR3 loop: CAGWEQSTDTQYF. CDR3 coding DNA: TGTGCCGGATGGGAGCAGTCCACAGATACGCAGTATTTT.

The chain has TRBV10-2 and TRBJ1-1; maybe TRBD1 (5 bases). CDR1 is WSHSY and CDR2 is SAAADI in the germline V gene. The V end lost 10 bases, the J end lost 0 bases, and 18 bases lay between the germline ends. This CDR3 comprises 15 residues. DNA of the CDR3: TGCGCCACCAGGTTATGGGCGGGGGTGAACACTGAAGCTTTCTTT. Its protein product is CATRLWAGVNTEAFF.

V is TRBV20-1 and J is TRBJ1-5; 11 nucleotides line up with TRBD1. The CDR3 is made up of 14 amino acids. The V gene end was trimmed by 1 base and the J gene end by 8 bases; junction bases not matched to a gene: 4. Germline loops: CDR1 DFQATT, CDR2 SNEGSKA (reference sequence). The CDR3 loop is CSARVGTGGEPQHF. CDR3 nucleotides: TGCAGTGCTAGAGTCGGGACAGGGGGTGAGCCCCAGCATTTT.

V usage is TRBV15 and J usage is TRBJ2-2, with D possibly being TRBD2 (6 bases). V dropped 5 bases and J dropped 2 bases, with 15 bases sitting between them. The CDR3 loop spans 16 amino acids. The germline CDR1 and CDR2 sequences are LNHNV and YYDKDF (reference sequence). In DNA form, the CDR3 reads TGTGCCACCAGCCCACGTGGCGGGGTAAACACCGGGGAGCTGTTTTTT. Translating it yields CATSPRGGVNTGELFF.

J is TRBJ1-1 and V is TRBV18; D gene unclear. The V gene lost 2 bases and the J gene lost 8 bases, with 6 bases spanning the gap. Germline CDR1 is KGHSH and CDR2 is LQKENI. The CDR3 runs to 11 residues. The CDR3 nucleotides read TGTGCCAGCTCACCAGCGGCAGAAGCTTTCTTT. Amino acids: CASSPAAEAFF.

This chain uses TRBV11-2 with TRBJ1-4; D unresolved. Trimming cost V 2 bases and J 1 base, with 11 bases left between them. Germline V gives CDR1 SGHAT, CDR2 FQNNGV. The CDR3 covers 16 residues. CDR3 amino acids: CASSLSRGVTNEKLFF. Written as DNA, the CDR3 is TGTGCCAGCAGCTTATCACGCGGGGTAACTAATGAAAAACTGTTTTTT.

The V and J genes are TRBV6-5 and TRBJ2-5; TRBD2 matches 9 bases. Losses at the gene ends were 6 bases for V and 9 bases for J; bases not matched to a gene: 11. The length of the CDR3 is 14 residues. The germline V gene encodes CDR1 MNHEY and CDR2 SVGAGI. Here the CDR3 DNA reads TGTGCCAGCAGACGGAACCCTAGCGGGGAGGCCCAGTACTTC. The encoded protein is CASRRNPSGEAQYF.

This clonotype has at least ten counts. The J gene is TRBJ2-7, the V gene TRBV18, with unresolved D. This CDR3 is 13 amino acids long. Per the germline V gene, CDR1 is KGHSH and CDR2 is LQKENI. V shed 3 bases and J shed 5 bases, with 11 bases lying between them. CDR3 DNA: TGTGCCAGCTCACCGGATAGGGCCAACGAGCAGTACGTC. Amino acid sequence: CASSPDRANEQYV.

This clonotype was detected many times. The rearrangement joins TRBV19 to TRBJ2-3; 7 positions match TRBD2. This CDR3 region has 14 residues. Per the germline V gene, CDR1 is LNHDA and CDR2 is SQIVND (reference sequence). Germline trimming cut 5 bases from V and 5 bases from J; bases unmatched to any gene: 7. The CDR3 DNA is TGTGCCAGTAGTCGGGCTAGCGGAGAAGATACGCAGTATTTT. Its translation is CASSRASGEDTQYF. The entire variable domain, with the rest obtained from reference TRBV19 and TRBJ2-3, is as follows: DGGITQSPKYLFRKEGQNVTLSCEQNLNHDAMYWYRQDPGQGLRLIYYSQIVNDFQKGDIAEGYSVSREKKESFPLTVTSAQKNPTAFYLCASSRASGEDTQYFGPGTRLTVL.

This clonotype was counted many times. This rearrangement joins TRBV12-3 or TRBV12-4 to TRBJ2-7; D is possibly TRBD2 (5 bases). Trimming took 4 bases from V and 4 from J, leaving 11 bases between them. This CDR3 is built from 13 residues. DNA for the CDR3: TGTGCCAGCAGTTGGAGAAGGAGGTACGAGCAGTACTTC. Protein: CASSWRRRYEQYF.

V gene TRBV4-3 combines with J gene TRBJ2-4; 7 bases match TRBD1. The J segment lost 1 base and the V segment lost 1 base, leaving 4 bases of the junction unmatched. Looked up from germline, CDR1 is LGHNA and CDR2 is YSLEER. The CDR3 totals 16 residues. The CDR3 spells CASSQVTGVAKNIQYF. As DNA, the CDR3 is TGCGCCAGCAGCCAAGTCACAGGGGTGGCCAAAAACATTCAGTACTTC.

Comments on this clonotype: With a much larger clone just one base away, this may be a read error. The chain employs TRBV6-5 and TRBJ1-2; 12 nucleotides line up with TRBD1. J gave up 6 bases and V 3 bases, and 17 bases lay outside the gene matches. This CDR3 is built from 19 residues. Germline V gene lookup returns CDR1 MNHEY and CDR2 SVGAGI. As DNA, the CDR3 is TGTGCCAGCAGTTATCCCCCACCGGGACAGGGGGCAATATTCAATGGCTACACCTTC. Protein product: CASSYPPPGQGAIFNGYTF.

This clonotype was detected a few times. The J gene is TRBJ1-1, the V gene TRBV7-3; TRBD1 is a possible D gene (6 bases). V was trimmed by 5 bases and J by 6 bases, leaving 16 bases between them. The CDR3 runs to 14 residues. Germline V gene sequence: CDR1 SGHTA, CDR2 FQGTGA. CDR3 in DNA: TGTGCCAGCAGCCCAAACGGGGGCTACGCTGAAGCTTTCTTT. Translating it yields CASSPNGGYAEAFF.

The CDR3 nucleotides are TGTGCCAGCAGTTTTGCTGGGGGAAAAGAGACCCAGTACTTC. It specifies CASSFAGGKETQYF. The chain joins TRBV28 to TRBJ2-5; D is tentatively TRBD1 or TRBD2 (5 bases each). Germline values: CDR1 MDHEN, CDR2 SYDVKM. V dropped 3 bases and J dropped 3 bases, with 11 bases sitting between them. The length of the CDR3 is 14 residues.

This sequence joins TRBV6-2 or TRBV6-3 and TRBJ1-1; perhaps TRBD1 as D (5 bases). The CDR3 loop spans 14 amino acids. V lost 4 bases and J lost 5, with 14 bases in between. Germline CDR1 MNHEY, CDR2 SVGEGT. The CDR3 sequence: CASSSPGLGTEAFF. The CDR3 nucleotides are TGTGCCAGCAGTTCCCCGGGGCTGGGGACTGAAGCTTTCTTT.

In its sample, this clonotype was seen a few times. This chain joins TRBV6-5 and TRBJ1-2; 10 nucleotides agree with TRBD1. The CDR3 sequence is 15 residues long. V was pared by 0 bases and J by 6 bases, with 4 bases of the junction left unmatched. Per germline, CDR1 MNHEY and CDR2 SVGAGI. The CDR3 nucleotides read TGTGCCAGCAGTTACTCCAGAGGGACAGGGGATGGCTACACCTTC. Protein sequence: CASSYSRGTGDGYTF.

This clonotype was seen repeatedly, ten times or more. This chain connects TRBV6-2 or TRBV6-3 to TRBJ2-7; unclear D gene. The ends were cut back, 6 bases at V and 7 bases at J, with 13 bases in the middle. This CDR3 region has 12 residues. Looked up from germline, CDR1 is MNHEY and CDR2 is SVGEGT. The CDR3 spells CASSRPWGEQYV. CDR3 sequence (DNA): TGTGCCAGCAGCCGACCGTGGGGAGAGCAGTACGTC.

The chain couples TRBV5-1 to TRBJ2-3, with 9 bases aligning to TRBD2. Trimming removed 6 bases from V and 4 bases from J; junction bases left unmatched: 9. Germline CDR1 is SGHRS and CDR2 is YFSETQ. The CDR3 totals 15 residues. Written as DNA, the CDR3 is TGCGCCAGCACGAACCCCGCGGGGGGGGCAGATACGCAGTATTTT. It yields the protein CASTNPAGGADTQYF.

The chain uses TRBV5-1 and TRBJ2-5, with D possibly TRBD1 on 6 matching bases. The germline gives CDR1 SGHRS, CDR2 YFSETQ. Deletions cut 10 bases from V and 2 bases from J, with 18 bases between. The CDR3 sequence is 14 residues long. CDR3: CASERGSGQETQYF. CDR3 in DNA: TGCGCCTCCGAGAGGGGGTCGGGTCAAGAGACCCAGTACTTC.

This clonotype was detected ten times or more. The chain combines TRBV4-1 with TRBJ2-1; 9 nucleotides match TRBD1. Germline loops: CDR1 MGHRA, CDR2 YSYEKL. V shed 2 bases and J 8 bases; nucleotides not matched to a gene: 4. CDR3 length equals 14 residues. CDR3 nucleotide sequence: TGCGCCAGCAGCCAAAGACAGGGGGTTTATGAGCAGTTCTTC. Its translation is CASSQRQGVYEQFF.

This clonotype occurred many times. V is TRBV4-3 and J is TRBJ2-3, with a tentative D call TRBD2 (6 bases). The V gene lost 4 bases and the J gene lost 2 bases, with 13 bases spanning the gap. In germline, CDR1 is LGHNA, CDR2 YSLEER. CDR3 size: 15 residues. The CDR3 region has the DNA TGCGCCAGCAGCCCAGGATCGGGGGTCACAGATACGCAGTATTTT. Protein product: CASSPGSGVTDTQYF.

The table lists this clonotype with many counts. The V gene is TRBV7-2, the J gene TRBJ1-2, with D unresolved. This CDR3 is 15 amino acids long. Germline CDR1 reads SGHTA; CDR2 reads FQGNSA. The V and J ends lost 1 base and 8 bases respectively, with 17 bases between them. The CDR3 spells CASSLGAGVGGGYTF. CDR3 in DNA: TGTGCCAGCAGCTTAGGAGCCGGGGTCGGCGGGGGCTACACCTTC.

The chain uses TRBV30 and TRBJ2-7; D might be TRBD1 (5 bases). The ends were cut back, 3 bases at V and 5 bases at J, with 14 bases in the middle. The CDR3 length is 13 residues. Germline V CDR1 and CDR2: GTSNPN, SVGIG (reference sequence). The CDR3 protein is CAWRLQGVDEQYF. The CDR3, as DNA: TGTGCCTGGAGACTTCAGGGTGTCGACGAGCAGTACTTC. Full variable domain (missing parts from reference TRBV30 and TRBJ2-7): SQTIHQWPATLVQPVGSPLSLECTVEGTSNPNLYWYRQAAGRGLQLLFYSVGIGQISSEVPQNLSASRPQDRQFILSSKKLLLSDSGFYLCAWRLQGVDEQYFGPGTRLTVT.

This chain uses TRBV20-1 with TRBJ2-1, with D possibly TRBD1 on 6 matching bases. Germline V gene data show CDR1 as DFQATT and CDR2 as SNEGSKA (reference sequence). CDR3 length equals 16 residues. V gave up 0 bases and J gave up 3 bases, with 15 bases separating them. DNA for the CDR3: TGCAGTGCTAGAGATTTGGGGGCACCCCACTACAATGAGCAGTTCTTC. This translates into CSARDLGAPHYNEQFF.

This clonotype was counted many times. The chain joins TRBV4-3 to TRBJ2-1, with 9 positions matching TRBD2. Germline V gene sequence: CDR1 LGHNA, CDR2 YSLEER. The CDR3 covers 19 residues. Trimming at V came to 1 base and at J to 7 bases, leaving 17 bases not matched to a gene. The CDR3 sequence is CASSQVRLSGGPHRNEQFF. As DNA, the CDR3 is TGCGCCAGCAGCCAAGTTCGACTAAGCGGGGGGCCCCACCGAAATGAGCAGTTCTTC.

The table lists this clonotype with many counts. This sequence joins TRBV7-2 and TRBJ2-3; D possibly corresponds to TRBD1 (6 bases). Germline V lookup: CDR1 SGHTA, CDR2 FQGNSA. The CDR3 spans 13 residues. V was clipped by 7 bases and J by 10 bases, with 18 bases between them. For the CDR3, the DNA is TGTGCCAGCACGGAACAGACAGGAACGGCGCAGTATTTT. Protein: CASTEQTGTAQYF.

This chain uses TRBV6-2 or TRBV6-3 with TRBJ2-1, with TRBD1 identical over 7 bases. Germline-derived CDR1 and CDR2 are MNHEY and SVGEGT. Trimming at V came to 6 bases and at J to 4 bases, leaving 9 bases not matched to a gene. The CDR3 runs to 15 residues. CDR3 loop: CASSRTGVGYNEQFF. CDR3 DNA: TGTGCCAGCAGCCGCACAGGGGTTGGATACAATGAGCAGTTCTTC.

In this sample, this clonotype turned up a few times. The chain employs TRBV7-3 and TRBJ2-2, with D hard to call. With 1 base removed from V and 0 bases from J, the gap between germline ends came to 6 bases. CDR1 is SGHTA and CDR2 is FQGTGA in the germline V gene. The CDR3 runs 15 residues. CDR3 loop: CASSLSTTNTGELFF. CDR3 bases: TGTGCCAGCAGCTTAAGTACAACGAACACCGGGGAGCTGTTTTTT.

This clonotype was found many times. This chain joins TRBV5-1 and TRBJ2-1, with D possibly matching TRBD1 (5 bases). Germline V gene lookup returns CDR1 SGHRS and CDR2 YFSETQ. CDR3 length equals 14 residues. Trimming removed 4 bases from V and 4 bases from J, with 12 bases in between. The DNA of the CDR3 is TGCGCCAGCAGCGTTGCGGCAGGGTACAATGAGCAGTTCTTC. Translated: CASSVAAGYNEQFF.

This clonotype was seen a handful of times. For the CDR3, the DNA is TGTGCCAGCAGCTTACTTCTTCCGGGACAGAACACCGGGGAGCTGTTTTTT. Protein product: CASSLLLPGQNTGELFF. This rearrangement joins TRBV7-6 to TRBJ2-2, with D perhaps TRBD1 (6 bases). The CDR3 consists of 17 residues. The V gene's germline CDR1 is SGHVS and CDR2 FNYEAQ. Trimming left V 2 bases short and J 1 base short, with 14 bases between. Full variable domain (rest looked up from reference TRBV7-6 and TRBJ2-2): GAGVSQSPRYKVTKRGQDVALRCDPISGHVSLYWYRQALGQGPEFLTYFNYEAQQDKSGLPNDRFSAERPEGSISTLTIQRTEQRDSAMYRCASSLLLPGQNTGELFFGEGSRLTVL.